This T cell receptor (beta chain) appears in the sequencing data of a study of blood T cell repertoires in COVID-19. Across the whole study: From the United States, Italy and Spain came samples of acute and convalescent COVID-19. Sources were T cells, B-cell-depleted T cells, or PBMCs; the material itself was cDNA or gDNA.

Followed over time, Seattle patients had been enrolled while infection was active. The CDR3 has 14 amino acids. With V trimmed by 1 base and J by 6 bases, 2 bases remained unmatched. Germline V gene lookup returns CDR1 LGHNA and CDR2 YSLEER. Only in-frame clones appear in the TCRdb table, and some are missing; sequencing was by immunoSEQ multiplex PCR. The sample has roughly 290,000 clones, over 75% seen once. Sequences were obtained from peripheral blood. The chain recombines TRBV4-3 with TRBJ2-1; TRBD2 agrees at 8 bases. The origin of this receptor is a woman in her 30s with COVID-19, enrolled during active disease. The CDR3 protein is CASSQGSGSNEQFF. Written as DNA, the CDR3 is TGCGCCAGCAGCCAAGGGAGCGGGAGCAATGAGCAGTTCTTC.